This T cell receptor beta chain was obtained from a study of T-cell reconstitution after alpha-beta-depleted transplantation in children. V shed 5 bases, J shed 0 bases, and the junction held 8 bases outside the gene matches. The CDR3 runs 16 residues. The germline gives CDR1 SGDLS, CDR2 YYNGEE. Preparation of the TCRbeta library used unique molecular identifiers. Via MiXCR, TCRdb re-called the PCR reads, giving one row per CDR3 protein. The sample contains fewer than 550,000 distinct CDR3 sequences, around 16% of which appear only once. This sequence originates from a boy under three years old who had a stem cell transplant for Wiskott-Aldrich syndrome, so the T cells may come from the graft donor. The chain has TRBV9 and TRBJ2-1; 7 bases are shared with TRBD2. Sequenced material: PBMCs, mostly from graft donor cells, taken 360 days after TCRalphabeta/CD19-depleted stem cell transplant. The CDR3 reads CASSYGGGSSYNEQFF. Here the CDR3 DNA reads TGTGCCAGCAGTTATGGGGGGGGAAGCTCCTACAATGAGCAGTTCTTC.